This T cell receptor beta chain was recovered during a study of blood T cell repertoires in COVID-19. About the study: Samples representing acute and convalescent COVID-19 were sourced from the United States, Italy and Spain. The cDNA or gDNA used as material had been derived from T cells, B-cell-depleted T cells, or PBMCs.

J gave up 4 bases and V 3 bases, and 13 bases lay outside the gene matches. CDR1 LNHDA and CDR2 SQIVND come from the germline V gene (reference sequence). This CDR3 spans 18 amino acids. Authors' processing steps: Counts of nucleated cells, estimated from reference gene primer amplification, were obtained. Sequencing was performed with immunoSEQ multiplex PCR; in TCRdb, only in-frame clones are kept and a portion is missing. V and J calls and clone size are given by that table; D and trimming were obtained from the DNA. The table shows over 110,000 clones, with 79% occurring only once. The chain has TRBV19 and TRBJ2-5; 11 positions match TRBD2. This TCR was sampled from a man aged 60 to 69 with acute or convalescent COVID-19. The sample consisted of peripheral blood. The CDR3 sequence: CASSIRGLAVRGGETQYF. The CDR3 nucleotides are TGTGCCAGTAGTATTCGGGGACTAGCGGTGAGGGGTGGAGAGACCCAGTACTTC.